Listed below are T cell receptor beta chains from one sample, sequenced in a study of blood T cells in healthy people across ages. TCRdb redid the calling of the 5' RACE reads with MiXCR, one entry per CDR3 protein. The sample records around 940,000 distinct CDR3 sequences, about 51% being singletons. The sequenced sample consisted of blood. The receptor set was obtained from an older woman in good health. Each CDR3 is given with its conserved first and last residue. A D gene is named only where the DNA matches it firmly. Only part of the rows carry a size: once, few, many, or a class if the clone is expanded.

CDR3 DNA: TGTGCCAGCTCACCACAGGGGACTAGCGGCTCGGTGTCCTACGAGCAGTACTTC
CDR3 protein: CASSPQGTSGSVSYEQYF
clone size: -
D gene: TRBD2
J gene: TRBJ2-7
V gene: TRBV18

CDR3 DNA: TGTGCCACCAGCAGCAGGGAGTTTTACGGGGAGCTGTTTTTT
CDR3 protein: CATSSREFYGELFF
clone size: few
D gene: -
J gene: TRBJ2-2
V gene: TRBV15

CDR3 DNA: TGCAGCGCCGACCGAGACACTGAAGCTTTCTTT
CDR3 protein: CSADRDTEAFF
clone size: -
D gene: -
J gene: TRBJ1-1
V gene: TRBV29-1

CDR3 DNA: TGCAGCGTTGATTCGGGCCCAGCCCAAGAGACCCAGTACTTC
CDR3 protein: CSVDSGPAQETQYF
clone size: few
D gene: -
J gene: TRBJ2-5
V gene: TRBV29-1

CDR3 DNA: TGTGCCAGCAGCTTAACGGGGGATCCCTACGAGCAGTACTTC
CDR3 protein: CASSLTGDPYEQYF
clone size: once
D gene: -
J gene: TRBJ2-7
V gene: TRBV7-9

CDR3 DNA: TGTGCCATCAGTGGCCGGGGCGATAGCACAGATACGCAGTATTTT
CDR3 protein: CAISGRGDSTDTQYF
clone size: -
D gene: -
J gene: TRBJ2-3
V gene: TRBV10-3

CDR3 DNA: TGTGCCAGCAGCTTACGTCCCCAGGGTGGGGAGCTGTTTTTT
CDR3 protein: CASSLRPQGGELFF
clone size: once
D gene: -
J gene: TRBJ2-2
V gene: TRBV11-3

CDR3 DNA: TGTGCCAGCAGCGTATCGGGACAGGGTGGCTCACCCCTCCACTTT
CDR3 protein: CASSVSGQGGSPLHF
clone size: -
D gene: TRBD1
J gene: TRBJ1-6
V gene: TRBV9

CDR3 DNA: TGTGCCAGCAGCCAACTGGGACTTGGCACAGATACGCAGTATTTT
CDR3 protein: CASSQLGLGTDTQYF
clone size: -
D gene: -
J gene: TRBJ2-3
V gene: TRBV7-7

CDR3 DNA: TGTGCCAGCAGCTTACCGGACAGGAACACTGAAGCTTTCTTT
CDR3 protein: CASSLPDRNTEAFF
clone size: -
D gene: -
J gene: TRBJ1-1
V gene: TRBV7-2

CDR3 DNA: TGCGCCAGCAGCTTGGAATTGAACACTGAAGCTTTCTTT
CDR3 protein: CASSLELNTEAFF
clone size: -
D gene: -
J gene: TRBJ1-1
V gene: TRBV5-1

CDR3 DNA: TGTGCCAGCGCTAGCGTCAATGAGCAGTTCTTC
CDR3 protein: CASASVNEQFF
clone size: -
D gene: -
J gene: TRBJ2-1
V gene: TRBV7-2

CDR3 DNA: TGTGCCAGCTCACCACCCTTAGAGACCCAGTACTTC
CDR3 protein: CASSPPLETQYF
clone size: -
D gene: -
J gene: TRBJ2-5
V gene: TRBV18

CDR3 DNA: TGTGCCAGCAGCCCCCTTTTAAGGACAGCGAACACCGGGGAGCTGTTTTTT
CDR3 protein: CASSPLLRTANTGELFF
clone size: -
D gene: -
J gene: TRBJ2-2
V gene: TRBV12-3/TRBV12-4

CDR3 DNA: TGCGCCAGCAGCTCCTTTGGCGACTCCTATAATTCACCCCTCCACTTT
CDR3 protein: CASSSFGDSYNSPLHF
clone size: -
D gene: -
J gene: TRBJ1-6
V gene: TRBV5-1

CDR3 DNA: TGTGCCAGCAGCTTAGGCCACGGAAGGTACAATGAGCAGTTCTTC
CDR3 protein: CASSLGHGRYNEQFF
clone size: -
D gene: -
J gene: TRBJ2-1
V gene: TRBV7-6

CDR3 DNA: TGTGCCACCAGTGATTTTGGCTCCCAGGGCCAAAGAGAGACCCAGTACTTC
CDR3 protein: CATSDFGSQGQRETQYF
clone size: few
D gene: -
J gene: TRBJ2-5
V gene: TRBV24-1

CDR3 DNA: TGCAGTGCGCCAAGGAGACGACTAGCCAAAAACATTCAGTACTTC
CDR3 protein: CSAPRRRLAKNIQYF
clone size: -
D gene: -
J gene: TRBJ2-4
V gene: TRBV20-1

CDR3 DNA: TGTGCCATCAGTGCATTCGGCAGAGCCCTAGCTAACTATGGCTACACCTTC
CDR3 protein: CAISAFGRALANYGYTF
clone size: few
D gene: -
J gene: TRBJ1-2
V gene: TRBV10-3

CDR3 DNA: TGTGCCACCAGTGGGAACCGGGACCCAAACAATGAGCGGTTCTTC
CDR3 protein: CATSGNRDPNNERFF
clone size: -
D gene: -
J gene: TRBJ2-1
V gene: TRBV24-1

CDR3 DNA: TGTGCCAGCAGTTTAAGGGACACCAAAAACATTCAGTACTTC
CDR3 protein: CASSLRDTKNIQYF
clone size: -
D gene: -
J gene: TRBJ2-4
V gene: TRBV12-3/TRBV12-4

CDR3 DNA: TGTGTCAGCAGCTTTGTGGACTTTTTCTACAATGAGCAGTACTTC
CDR3 protein: CVSSFVDFFYNEQYF
clone size: -
D gene: -
J gene: TRBJ2-7
V gene: TRBV7-9

CDR3 DNA: TGTGCCAGCAGCTTCCTAGCGGGAGCTGAGCAGTTCTTC
CDR3 protein: CASSFLAGAEQFF
clone size: -
D gene: TRBD2
J gene: TRBJ2-1
V gene: TRBV5-5

CDR3 DNA: TGTGCCAGCAGCCCATACGTGGCGGGAACCCTGGGGGGCATAGATACGCAGTATTTT
CDR3 protein: CASSPYVAGTLGGIDTQYF
clone size: -
D gene: -
J gene: TRBJ2-3
V gene: TRBV7-2

CDR3 DNA: TGCAGTGCTCTTCGGACAGGGGGGCGGGGTCCAGCTTTCTTT
CDR3 protein: CSALRTGGRGPAFF
clone size: -
D gene: TRBD1
J gene: TRBJ1-1
V gene: TRBV20-1

CDR3 DNA: TGTGCCAGCAGCTCTAGCGGGAGGGTATTGGAGACCCAGTACTTC
CDR3 protein: CASSSSGRVLETQYF
clone size: once
D gene: TRBD2
J gene: TRBJ2-5
V gene: TRBV11-1

CDR3 DNA: TGTGCCACCAGTGGTGCGGGAGCTCCCACAGATACGCAGTATTTT
CDR3 protein: CATSGAGAPTDTQYF
clone size: -
D gene: TRBD2
J gene: TRBJ2-3
V gene: TRBV24-1

CDR3 DNA: TGTGCCATCAGTGAGTCTAGGGATACGCAGTATTTT
CDR3 protein: CAISESRDTQYF
clone size: few
D gene: -
J gene: TRBJ2-3
V gene: TRBV10-3

CDR3 DNA: TGTGCCACCACACAGGGCACGGGTGAGCAGTTCTTC
CDR3 protein: CATTQGTGEQFF
clone size: -
D gene: -
J gene: TRBJ2-1
V gene: TRBV28

CDR3 DNA: TGCAGTGCTAGAGATGGGGGTAGGACTGAAGCTTTCTTT
CDR3 protein: CSARDGGRTEAFF
clone size: -
D gene: -
J gene: TRBJ1-1
V gene: TRBV20-1

CDR3 DNA: TGCAGTGCTAGTCCCCCGGACTTGAACACTGAAGCTTTCTTT
CDR3 protein: CSASPPDLNTEAFF
clone size: -
D gene: -
J gene: TRBJ1-1
V gene: TRBV20-1

CDR3 DNA: TGTGCCAGCAGTGAAGGAGCGGGAGAATATTACGAGCAGTACTTC
CDR3 protein: CASSEGAGEYYEQYF
clone size: -
D gene: TRBD2
J gene: TRBJ2-7
V gene: TRBV6-1

CDR3 DNA: TGCAGTGCGGGAGGGGCGGGCAATTCACCCCTCCACTTT
CDR3 protein: CSAGGAGNSPLHF
clone size: once
D gene: -
J gene: TRBJ1-6
V gene: TRBV20-1

CDR3 DNA: TGTGCTAGTGGACAGGGGTACACCGGGGAGCTGTTTTTT
CDR3 protein: CASGQGYTGELFF
clone size: -
D gene: TRBD1
J gene: TRBJ2-2
V gene: TRBV12-5

CDR3 DNA: TGCAGTGCTAGAGAGGAGTTCAGGACAGGCTATAGCAATCAGCCCCAGCATTTT
CDR3 protein: CSAREEFRTGYSNQPQHF
clone size: once
D gene: TRBD1
J gene: TRBJ1-5
V gene: TRBV20-1

CDR3 DNA: TGTGCCAGCAAGGCAGTATTCACAGATACGCAGTATTTT
CDR3 protein: CASKAVFTDTQYF
clone size: -
D gene: -
J gene: TRBJ2-3
V gene: TRBV2

CDR3 DNA: TGCGCCAGCAGCTTCCTAGACAGGGTGAACACCGGGGAGCTGTTTTTT
CDR3 protein: CASSFLDRVNTGELFF
clone size: -
D gene: TRBD1
J gene: TRBJ2-2
V gene: TRBV5-1

CDR3 DNA: TGTGCCAGCTCACGGCTCGACGTTAGGGCTGGGGCCAACGTCCTGGCTTTC
CDR3 protein: CASSRLDVRAGANVLAF
clone size: -
D gene: -
J gene: TRBJ2-6
V gene: TRBV18

CDR3 DNA: TGTGCCACCAGCAGAGCGACAGGGTACAATCAGCCCCAGCATTTT
CDR3 protein: CATSRATGYNQPQHF
clone size: -
D gene: TRBD1
J gene: TRBJ1-5
V gene: TRBV15

CDR3 DNA: TGTGCCAGCAGATTTACCCCAGGGTTCGTAATCCAGCCCCAGCATTTT
CDR3 protein: CASRFTPGFVIQPQHF
clone size: -
D gene: -
J gene: TRBJ1-5
V gene: TRBV28

CDR3 DNA: TGTGCCAGCAGAGGTCTGTTCGACCAGTACTTC
CDR3 protein: CASRGLFDQYF
clone size: few
D gene: -
J gene: TRBJ2-5
V gene: TRBV27

CDR3 DNA: TGCAGTGCTAGGCATAACTCTGGAAACACCATATATTTT
CDR3 protein: CSARHNSGNTIYF
clone size: -
D gene: -
J gene: TRBJ1-3
V gene: TRBV20-1

CDR3 DNA: TGTGCCAGCAGTTTATCGACGACTCTGGAGACCCAGTACTTC
CDR3 protein: CASSLSTTLETQYF
clone size: -
D gene: -
J gene: TRBJ2-5
V gene: TRBV27

CDR3 DNA: TGCGCCAGCAGCCCTAACCAGGCGGGAGTACCCGTAAATGAGCAGTTCTTC
CDR3 protein: CASSPNQAGVPVNEQFF
clone size: few
D gene: TRBD2
J gene: TRBJ2-1
V gene: TRBV5-1

CDR3 DNA: TGTGCCACCAGCAAACGGGGCCATAGCACAGATACGCAGTATTTT
CDR3 protein: CATSKRGHSTDTQYF
clone size: -
D gene: -
J gene: TRBJ2-3
V gene: TRBV15

CDR3 DNA: TGTGCCAGCAGCCAAGGGCGCGGCCTCTCCTACGAGCAGTACTTC
CDR3 protein: CASSQGRGLSYEQYF
clone size: few
D gene: -
J gene: TRBJ2-7
V gene: TRBV4-2

CDR3 DNA: TGTGCCAGCAGGCCCCAGGGACCCTACGAGCAGTACTTC
CDR3 protein: CASRPQGPYEQYF
clone size: -
D gene: -
J gene: TRBJ2-7
V gene: TRBV28

CDR3 DNA: TGTGCCAGCAGTGGCTCTAGCGGAGACTACAAGCAGTACTTC
CDR3 protein: CASSGSSGDYKQYF
clone size: -
D gene: TRBD2
J gene: TRBJ2-7
V gene: TRBV6-2/TRBV6-3

CDR3 DNA: TGCGCCAGCAGTGAGTCCGGGACCCAAGAGACCCAGTACTTC
CDR3 protein: CASSESGTQETQYF
clone size: few
D gene: -
J gene: TRBJ2-5
V gene: TRBV10-1

CDR3 DNA: TGTGCCAGCAGCCCGACCTCGGGACTAGCGGACTACAATGAGCAGTTCTTC
CDR3 protein: CASSPTSGLADYNEQFF
clone size: -
D gene: TRBD2
J gene: TRBJ2-1
V gene: TRBV7-3

CDR3 DNA: TGCAGCGTGGGACAGGGGACCTACGAGCAGTACTTC
CDR3 protein: CSVGQGTYEQYF
clone size: many
D gene: TRBD1
J gene: TRBJ2-7
V gene: TRBV29-1

CDR3 DNA: TGCGCCAGCAGCCAATTTATCCTAGCGGGGAATGAGCAGTTCTTC
CDR3 protein: CASSQFILAGNEQFF
clone size: -
D gene: TRBD2
J gene: TRBJ2-1
V gene: TRBV4-1

CDR3 DNA: TGTGCCAGCACTAGGGGGGGGAGAGCTTTCTTT
CDR3 protein: CASTRGGRAFF
clone size: once
D gene: -
J gene: TRBJ1-1
V gene: TRBV6-5